Listed below are T cell receptor beta chains from one sample, sequenced in a study of blood T cell repertoires in COVID-19. Only in-frame clones appear in the TCRdb table, and some are missing; sequencing was by immunoSEQ multiplex PCR. The sample lists approximately 300,000 clones; under 85% were seen once. The sequenced material came from peripheral blood. The receptors come from a human donor with COVID-19, enrolled during active disease. The donor label of this sample is uncertain. CDR3s include the opening cysteine and the closing phenylalanine or tryptophan. A D gene is named only where the DNA matches it firmly. Not every row has a clone size; where given, it reads once, few, many or a size class.

CDR3 protein: CASSADRGFSPLHF
CDR3 DNA: TGTGCCAGCAGCGCAGACAGGGGATTTTCACCCCTCCACTTT
J gene: TRBJ1-6
clone size: NA
V gene: TRBV2
D gene: TRBD1

CDR3 protein: CASSASVTGELFF
CDR3 DNA: TGTGCCAGCAGCGCTAGCGTCACCGGGGAGCTGTTTTTT
J gene: TRBJ2-2
clone size: NA
V gene: TRBV7-3
D gene: NA

CDR3 protein: CGTGGGGNQPQHF
CDR3 DNA: TGTGGGACAGGGGGAGGGGGCAATCAGCCCCAGCATTTT
J gene: TRBJ1-5
clone size: once
V gene: TRBV19
D gene: TRBD1

CDR3 protein: CASSPLSDNEQFF
CDR3 DNA: TGTGCCAGCAGCCCTCTCTCGGACAATGAGCAGTTCTTC
J gene: TRBJ2-1
clone size: NA
V gene: TRBV7-9
D gene: NA

CDR3 protein: CASSLESAGSAGYTF
CDR3 DNA: TGCGCCAGCAGCTTGGAAAGTGCGGGGTCGGCTGGCTACACCTTC
J gene: TRBJ1-2
clone size: NA
V gene: TRBV5-1
D gene: NA

CDR3 protein: CAGRELNTEAFF
CDR3 DNA: TGTGCTGGCCGGGAATTGAACACTGAAGCTTTCTTT
J gene: TRBJ1-1
clone size: few
V gene: TRBV12-5
D gene: NA

CDR3 protein: CASSRQRQGYSPLHF
CDR3 DNA: TGTGCCAGCAGCCGACAGCGTCAAGGGTATTCACCCCTCCACTTT
J gene: TRBJ1-6
clone size: NA
V gene: TRBV11-2
D gene: NA

CDR3 protein: CASSWRQGANYGYTF
CDR3 DNA: TGTGCCAGCAGCTGGAGACAGGGGGCCAACTATGGCTACACCTTC
J gene: TRBJ1-2
clone size: NA
V gene: TRBV7-8
D gene: TRBD1

CDR3 protein: CASSERGHQPQHF
CDR3 DNA: TGTGCCAGCAGTGAGCGCGGCCATCAGCCCCAGCATTTT
J gene: TRBJ1-5
clone size: once
V gene: TRBV2
D gene: NA

CDR3 protein: CASRLTGDYGYTF
CDR3 DNA: TGTGCCAGCAGACTTACAGGGGACTATGGCTACACCTTC
J gene: TRBJ1-2
clone size: NA
V gene: TRBV27
D gene: TRBD1

CDR3 protein: CASSVQGSSGNTIYF
CDR3 DNA: TGTGCCAGCAGCGTACAGGGGTCATCTGGAAACACCATATATTTT
J gene: TRBJ1-3
clone size: NA
V gene: TRBV9
D gene: NA

CDR3 protein: CATQRLASYNEQFF
CDR3 DNA: TGTGCCACCCAACGGCTAGCGTCTTACAATGAGCAGTTCTTC
J gene: TRBJ2-1
clone size: NA
V gene: TRBV2
D gene: NA

CDR3 protein: CASSLVTGETQYF
CDR3 DNA: TGTGCCAGCAGCTTAGTGACAGGAGAGACCCAGTACTTC
J gene: TRBJ2-5
clone size: NA
V gene: TRBV7-2
D gene: NA

CDR3 protein: CASSISSQGGTEAFF
CDR3 DNA: TGTGCCAGTAGTATAAGCAGCCAGGGAGGCACTGAAGCTTTCTTT
J gene: TRBJ1-1
clone size: few
V gene: TRBV19
D gene: NA

CDR3 protein: CASSLELGRGQFF
CDR3 DNA: TGCGCCAGCAGCTTGGAACTGGGTCGCGGGCAGTTCTTC
J gene: TRBJ2-1
clone size: NA
V gene: TRBV5-1
D gene: NA

CDR3 protein: CASSSGTSGRAATGELFF
CDR3 DNA: TGTGCCAGCAGCTCCGGGACTAGCGGGAGGGCCGCCACCGGGGAGCTGTTTTTT
J gene: TRBJ2-2
clone size: NA
V gene: TRBV5-4
D gene: TRBD2

CDR3 protein: CASSQGQGAAGELFF
CDR3 DNA: TGTGCCAGCTCCCAGGGACAGGGGGCCGCCGGGGAGCTGTTTTTT
J gene: TRBJ2-2
clone size: NA
V gene: TRBV18
D gene: TRBD1

CDR3 protein: CASSPETGALGLFF
CDR3 DNA: TGTGCCAGCAGTCCAGAGACAGGGGCCCTCGGACTGTTTTTT
J gene: TRBJ1-4
clone size: NA
V gene: TRBV27
D gene: TRBD1

CDR3 protein: CASSRREVGNEQFF
CDR3 DNA: TGTGCCAGTAGTAGGCGGGAGGTTGGGAATGAGCAGTTCTTC
J gene: TRBJ2-1
clone size: NA
V gene: TRBV19
D gene: TRBD2

CDR3 protein: CASSRLAGSSFQETQYF
CDR3 DNA: TGTGCCAGCAGTCGACTAGCGGGATCCTCGTTTCAAGAGACCCAGTACTTC
J gene: TRBJ2-5
clone size: NA
V gene: TRBV6-6
D gene: TRBD2

CDR3 protein: CAWTSGTSGFYEQYF
CDR3 DNA: TGTGCCTGGACCTCCGGGACTAGCGGTTTCTACGAGCAGTACTTC
J gene: TRBJ2-7
clone size: NA
V gene: TRBV30
D gene: TRBD2

CDR3 protein: CASSVQTGDGIQYF
CDR3 DNA: TGCGCCAGCAGCGTACAGACAGGGGACGGCATTCAGTACTTC
J gene: TRBJ2-4
clone size: NA
V gene: TRBV4-3
D gene: TRBD1

CDR3 protein: CASSPGTGTGEQYF
CDR3 DNA: TGTGCCAGCAGCCCTGGGACAGGGACTGGAGAGCAGTACTTC
J gene: TRBJ2-7
clone size: NA
V gene: TRBV7-8
D gene: TRBD1

CDR3 protein: CASSLTGQLQTQYF
CDR3 DNA: TGTGCCAGCAGTTTGACAGGGCAGCTGCAGACCCAGTACTTC
J gene: TRBJ2-5
clone size: NA
V gene: TRBV28
D gene: TRBD1

CDR3 protein: CASRPSRDRERSPLHF
CDR3 DNA: TGCGCCAGCAGACCTAGCCGGGACAGGGAACGGTCACCCCTCCACTTT
J gene: TRBJ1-6
clone size: NA
V gene: TRBV5-1
D gene: TRBD1

CDR3 protein: CAWSGGRVNGEQFF
CDR3 DNA: TGTGCCTGGAGTGGCGGGAGGGTTAACGGTGAGCAGTTCTTC
J gene: TRBJ2-1
clone size: NA
V gene: TRBV30
D gene: TRBD2

CDR3 protein: CASSWGTSGSTGELFF
CDR3 DNA: TGTGCCAGCAGCTGGGGGACTAGCGGGAGTACCGGGGAGCTGTTTTTT
J gene: TRBJ2-2
clone size: NA
V gene: TRBV7-2
D gene: TRBD2

CDR3 protein: CASDPLAGGSETQYF
CDR3 DNA: TGTGCCAGCGACCCCTTAGCGGGAGGGTCCGAGACCCAGTACTTC
J gene: TRBJ2-5
clone size: NA
V gene: TRBV7-9
D gene: TRBD2

CDR3 protein: CASGQGADYGYTF
CDR3 DNA: TGTGCCAGCGGACAGGGGGCGGACTATGGCTACACCTTC
J gene: TRBJ1-2
clone size: NA
V gene: TRBV12-3/TRBV12-4
D gene: TRBD1

CDR3 protein: CASSVRAGLGGNEQFF
CDR3 DNA: TGTGCCAGCAGCGTGCGGGCGGGATTGGGGGGCAATGAGCAGTTCTTC
J gene: TRBJ2-1
clone size: NA
V gene: TRBV9
D gene: NA

CDR3 protein: CASSKTGGGSGNTIYF
CDR3 DNA: TGTGCCAGCAGCAAAACAGGGGGAGGCTCTGGAAACACCATATATTTT
J gene: TRBJ1-3
clone size: NA
V gene: TRBV7-3
D gene: TRBD1

CDR3 protein: CASSLALAGFTDTQYF
CDR3 DNA: TGTGCCAGCAGCTTAGCACTAGCGGGGTTTACAGATACGCAGTATTTT
J gene: TRBJ2-3
clone size: NA
V gene: TRBV11-2
D gene: TRBD2

CDR3 protein: CASSIASGPETQYF
CDR3 DNA: TGTGCCAGTAGTATAGCTAGCGGGCCAGAGACCCAGTACTTC
J gene: TRBJ2-5
clone size: NA
V gene: TRBV19
D gene: TRBD2

CDR3 protein: CASSSTTGDQYEQYF
CDR3 DNA: TGTGCCAGCAGCTCCACGACCGGAGACCAGTACGAGCAGTACTTC
J gene: TRBJ2-7
clone size: NA
V gene: TRBV7-2
D gene: NA

CDR3 protein: CASSVGSSREPNEQFF
CDR3 DNA: TGTGCCAGCAGCGTAGGATCTTCGCGGGAACCTAATGAGCAGTTCTTC
J gene: TRBJ2-1
clone size: NA
V gene: TRBV9
D gene: NA

CDR3 protein: CASSQGQVGGWLTEAFF
CDR3 DNA: TGTGCCAGCAGCCAAGGGCAGGTCGGGGGATGGCTCACTGAAGCTTTCTTT
J gene: TRBJ1-1
clone size: few
V gene: TRBV14
D gene: NA

CDR3 protein: CASSEDWTGLRGGNQPQHF
CDR3 DNA: TGTGCCAGCAGTGAAGACTGGACAGGGCTTAGGGGAGGCAATCAGCCCCAGCATTTT
J gene: TRBJ1-5
clone size: NA
V gene: TRBV2
D gene: TRBD1

CDR3 protein: CASSLAADTQYF
CDR3 DNA: TGTGCCAGCAGCTTGGCAGCAGATACGCAGTATTTT
J gene: TRBJ2-3
clone size: NA
V gene: TRBV5-4
D gene: NA

CDR3 protein: CASSPWGVGTTYGYTF
CDR3 DNA: TGTGCCAGCAGCCCGTGGGGGGTGGGAACAACTTATGGCTACACCTTC
J gene: TRBJ1-2
clone size: NA
V gene: TRBV27
D gene: NA

CDR3 protein: CASSLNPSVSARDSLGYTF
CDR3 DNA: TGCGCCAGCAGCTTGAACCCGTCAGTGTCAGCTCGGGACAGTCTCGGCTACACCTTC
J gene: TRBJ1-2
clone size: NA
V gene: TRBV5-1
D gene: TRBD1

CDR3 protein: CASRGGSGSYEQYF
CDR3 DNA: TGTGCCAGCAGGGGGGGTAGCGGGAGTTACGAGCAGTACTTC
J gene: TRBJ2-7
clone size: few
V gene: TRBV2
D gene: TRBD2

CDR3 protein: CASTLWGRQGDTEAFF
CDR3 DNA: TGTGCCAGCACCCTTTGGGGGCGACAGGGGGACACTGAAGCTTTCTTT
J gene: TRBJ1-1
clone size: NA
V gene: TRBV6-6
D gene: TRBD1

CDR3 protein: CASSTSGGDYGYTF
CDR3 DNA: TGCGCCAGCAGCACCTCAGGGGGCGACTATGGCTACACCTTC
J gene: TRBJ1-2
clone size: few
V gene: TRBV5-1
D gene: TRBD1

CDR3 protein: CASSRTSGRATGELFF
CDR3 DNA: TGTGCCAGCAGCCGGACTAGCGGGAGGGCCACCGGGGAGCTGTTTTTT
J gene: TRBJ2-2
clone size: NA
V gene: TRBV6-2/TRBV6-3
D gene: TRBD2

CDR3 protein: CASRDYGYTGELFF
CDR3 DNA: TGTGCCAGCAGGGACTACGGGTACACCGGGGAGCTGTTTTTT
J gene: TRBJ2-2
clone size: NA
V gene: TRBV2
D gene: NA

CDR3 protein: CASSMLDRGLAGELFF
CDR3 DNA: TGTGCCAGTAGTATGTTGGACAGGGGGCTCGCCGGGGAGCTGTTTTTT
J gene: TRBJ2-2
clone size: NA
V gene: TRBV19
D gene: TRBD1

CDR3 protein: CASSFRDSNSPLHF
CDR3 DNA: TGTGCCAGCAGCTTCCGGGACAGCAATTCACCCCTCCACTTT
J gene: TRBJ1-6
clone size: NA
V gene: TRBV7-9
D gene: TRBD1

CDR3 protein: CASSYPRGDLQEQYF
CDR3 DNA: TGTGCCAGCAGTTACCCTAGGGGCGATTTGCAGGAGCAGTACTTC
J gene: TRBJ2-7
clone size: once
V gene: TRBV6-6
D gene: NA

CDR3 protein: CASNKREGLASYNEQFF
CDR3 DNA: TGTGCCAGTAACAAGCGGGAGGGCCTGGCCTCCTACAATGAGCAGTTCTTC
J gene: TRBJ2-1
clone size: NA
V gene: TRBV19
D gene: TRBD2

CDR3 protein: CASSPRGLAGGRTDTQYF
CDR3 DNA: TGTGCCAGTAGCCCCAGGGGACTAGCGGGAGGAAGAACAGATACGCAGTATTTT
J gene: TRBJ2-3
clone size: once
V gene: TRBV19
D gene: TRBD2

CDR3 protein: CASSLIRADTQYF
CDR3 DNA: TGTGCCAGCAGCTTAATTCGGGCAGATACGCAGTATTTT
J gene: TRBJ2-3
clone size: once
V gene: TRBV7-3
D gene: NA

CDR3 protein: CSASDGYEQYF
CDR3 DNA: TGCAGTGCGAGTGACGGGTACGAGCAGTACTTC
J gene: TRBJ2-7
clone size: NA
V gene: TRBV20-1
D gene: NA

CDR3 protein: CASSLGTSGTGNEAFF
CDR3 DNA: TGCGCCAGCAGCTTAGGTACCTCCGGGACAGGGAATGAAGCTTTCTTT
J gene: TRBJ1-1
clone size: NA
V gene: TRBV5-1
D gene: TRBD1

CDR3 protein: CASSLDVGSWTGELFF
CDR3 DNA: TGTGCCAGCAGCTTGGACGTGGGCAGTTGGACCGGGGAGCTGTTTTTT
J gene: TRBJ2-2
clone size: NA
V gene: TRBV5-6
D gene: NA